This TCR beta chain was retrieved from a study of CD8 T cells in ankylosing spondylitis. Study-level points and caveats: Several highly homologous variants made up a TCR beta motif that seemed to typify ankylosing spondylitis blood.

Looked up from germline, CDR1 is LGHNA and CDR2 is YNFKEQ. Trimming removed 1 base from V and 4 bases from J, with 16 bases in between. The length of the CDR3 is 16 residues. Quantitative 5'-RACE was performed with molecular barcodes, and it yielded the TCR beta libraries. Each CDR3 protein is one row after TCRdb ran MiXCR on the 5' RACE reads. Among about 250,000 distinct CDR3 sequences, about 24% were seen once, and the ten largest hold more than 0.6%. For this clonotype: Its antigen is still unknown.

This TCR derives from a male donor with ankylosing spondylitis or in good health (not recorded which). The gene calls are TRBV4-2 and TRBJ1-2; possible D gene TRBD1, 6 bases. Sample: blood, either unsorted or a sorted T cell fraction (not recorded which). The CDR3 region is CASSQVMKGGGYGYTF. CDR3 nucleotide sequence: TGTGCCAGCAGCCAAGTAATGAAAGGGGGGGGCTATGGCTACACCTTC.